Given below is one T cell receptor (beta chain) in context. Germline and junction disagree at one end, which may indicate a read error. These data come from a study of blood T cell repertoires in COVID-19. The CDR3 sequence is 12 residues long. Germline V gene sequence: CDR1 SGHTA, CDR2 FQGTGA. Produced via immunoSEQ multiplex PCR; TCRdb's table is partial and in-frame only. The sample has about 76,000 clones, 75% to 90% seen once. The sequenced sample consisted of peripheral blood. This sequence was found in a human donor in a cohort sampled during active COVID-19. The gene calls are TRBV7-3 and TRBJ2-1; maybe TRBD1 (6 bases). The CDR3 coding sequence is TGTGCCAGCAGCTTAAATCGGGACAATCAGGTCTTC. Its translation is CASSLNRDNQVF.